This T cell receptor (beta chain) was sequenced in a study of CD8+ T cells in alopecia areata. The study's findings and limits: Lesional scalp exceeded normal scalp in clonality, especially in alopecia totalis/universalis.

Extraction of RNA preceded its reverse transcription into cDNA, which served as the sequencing template. Sequencing used immunoSEQ multiplex PCR; TCRdb keeps in-frame clones, though not all of them. The table has about 110,000 clones, approximately 63% seen once. A remark on this clone: Its antigen remains unidentified.

The CDR3 length is 15 residues. V was pared by 6 bases and J by 0 bases, with 5 bases of the junction left unmatched. Germline values: CDR1 MNHNY, CDR2 SVGAGI (reference sequence). The receptor's source is a human donor in good health. The chain combines TRBV6-6 with TRBJ1-5, with 7 bases that match TRBD1. The sequenced sample consisted of CD8+ T cells sorted from blood. The CDR3 spells CASSSDRYSNQPQHF. The CDR3 nucleotides are TGTGCCAGCAGCTCGGACAGGTATAGCAATCAGCCCCAGCATTTT.